What follows is one T cell receptor (beta chain) and its context. The target antigen is unknown. This sample was included in a study of cytomegalovirus exposure and HLA in healthy donors. Study-level points and caveats: Prior analysis indicated that the majority of TCR beta V segments exhibited productivity approximately 90% or approximately 30% of the time. Reportedly, HLA-A and HLA-B alleles of most subjects were accurately predicted from TCR beta. TCR beta sequences numbering roughly 18,000 were associated with HLA alleles at 0.05 false discovery rate in a later analysis.

Both 60 Vbeta primers and 13 Jbeta primers went into the PCR. The data were produced by immunoSEQ multiplex PCR, yet TCRdb's version contains in-frame clones alone and is incomplete. The table has approximately 160,000 clones, roughly 82% seen once; the top ten hold approximately 6%. Donors counted as nominally healthy when sampled, yet unrecorded immune exposures were likely. The receptor was isolated from a man aged 25 to 40 in good health and CMV-seropositive. Sequenced: PBMCs.

CDR3 bases: TGTGCCACCAGCAGGGACGGGAGGTTCCAAGAGACCCAGTACTTC. As protein: CATSRDGRFQETQYF. The rearrangement links TRBV15 to TRBJ2-5; 7 bases align to TRBD2. The junction had 5 bases not matched to a gene; V was cut back by 3 bases and J by 1 base. This CDR3 has 15 amino acids. Germline assignment: CDR1 LNHNV and CDR2 YYDKDF (reference sequence). The full variable domain, completed using reference TRBV15 and TRBJ2-5, is DAMVIQNPRYQVTQFGKPVTLSCSQTLNHNVMYWYQQKSSQAPKLLFHYYDKDFNNEADTPDNFQSRRPNTSFCFLDIRSPGLGDTAMYLCATSRDGRFQETQYFGPGTRLLVL.